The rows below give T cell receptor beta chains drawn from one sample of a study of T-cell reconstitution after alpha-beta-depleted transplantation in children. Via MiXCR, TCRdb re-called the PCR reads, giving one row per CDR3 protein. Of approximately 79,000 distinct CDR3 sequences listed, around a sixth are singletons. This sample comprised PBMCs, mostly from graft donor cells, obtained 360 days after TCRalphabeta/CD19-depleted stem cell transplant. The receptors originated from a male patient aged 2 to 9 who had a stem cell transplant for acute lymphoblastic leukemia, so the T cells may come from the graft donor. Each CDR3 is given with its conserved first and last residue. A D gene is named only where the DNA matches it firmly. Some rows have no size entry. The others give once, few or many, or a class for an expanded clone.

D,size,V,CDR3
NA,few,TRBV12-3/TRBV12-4,CASSGYSYEQYF
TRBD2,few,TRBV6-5,CASRTLAGDWGAQYF
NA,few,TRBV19,CASSGTSAHNEQFF
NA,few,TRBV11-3,CASSYLETQYF
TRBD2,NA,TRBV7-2,CASSGTLAGAAYNEQFF
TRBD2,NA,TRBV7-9,CASSPRLAGGFEQFF
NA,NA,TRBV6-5,CASSPRTSGYTF
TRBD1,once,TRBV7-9,CASSPWDRSNYGYTF
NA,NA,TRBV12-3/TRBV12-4,CASSLLVGSSYEQYF
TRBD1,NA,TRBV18,CASSPRQGFHEQYF
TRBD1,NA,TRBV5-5,CASSPLAGGVSGELFF
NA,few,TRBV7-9,CASSLPSGGEKLFF
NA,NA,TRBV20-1,CSAPGPWGNEQFF
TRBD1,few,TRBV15,CATSRKDRVNTEAFF
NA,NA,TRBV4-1,CASSVGATRSGTQYF
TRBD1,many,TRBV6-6,CASRPGQGTGYTF
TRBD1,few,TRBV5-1,CASSSDRGHTEAFF
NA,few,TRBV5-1,CASSLITDTQYF
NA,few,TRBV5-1,CASSLDGPPTDTQYF
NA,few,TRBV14,CASSQGSGTSTDTQYF
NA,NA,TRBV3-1,CASSQAVWLHEQYF
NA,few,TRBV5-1,CASSSQVATDTGELFF
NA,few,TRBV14,CASSQLGLWSTVPIYNEQFF
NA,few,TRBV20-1,CSARGVQKLFF
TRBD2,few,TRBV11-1,CASSPRGGVAGGPLSYNEQFF
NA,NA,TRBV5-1,CASRQWNTEAFF
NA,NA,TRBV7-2,CASSAFRYEQYF
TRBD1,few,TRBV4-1,CASSPRPGQGSYEQYF
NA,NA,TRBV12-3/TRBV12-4,CASSLSRKFSYNEQFF
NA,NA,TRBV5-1,CASRAVDTEAFF
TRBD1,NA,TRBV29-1,CSATPGQAYEQYF
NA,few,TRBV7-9,CASSLGGKVYEQYF
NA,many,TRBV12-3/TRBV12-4,CASSPHPVNEQFF
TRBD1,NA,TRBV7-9,CASSPAGTGDYNEQFF
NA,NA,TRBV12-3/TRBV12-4,CASSPTGSYGYTF
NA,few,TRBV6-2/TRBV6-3,CASSYSSGWYGYTF
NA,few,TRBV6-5,CASSYSPLVYNEQFF
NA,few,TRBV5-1,CASSKTNEQFF
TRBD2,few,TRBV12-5,CASGKGLAGGNEQFF
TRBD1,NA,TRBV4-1,CASSQGTGPYYGYTF
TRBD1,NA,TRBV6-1,CASSVIRRAGGQPQHF
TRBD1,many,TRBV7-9,CASSRQGARTEAFF
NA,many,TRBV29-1,CSAWTEETQYF
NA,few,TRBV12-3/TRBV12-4,CASSFIREAEAFF
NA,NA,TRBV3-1,CASSQGAYEQYF
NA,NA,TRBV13,CASSPARNEQFF
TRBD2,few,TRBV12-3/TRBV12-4,CASSSPGLAGYNEQFF
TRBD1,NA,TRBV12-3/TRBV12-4,CASSFGRDRDAHEQYF
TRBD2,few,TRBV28,CASVGASGAYEQYF
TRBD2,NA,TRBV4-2,CASSQPALAVQETQYF
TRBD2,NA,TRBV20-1,CSARRTSGSSGANVLTF
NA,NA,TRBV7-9,CASGRQANSYEQYF
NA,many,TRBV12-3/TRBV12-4,CASSHQGFGNTIYF
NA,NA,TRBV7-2,CASSLLVGGEQYF